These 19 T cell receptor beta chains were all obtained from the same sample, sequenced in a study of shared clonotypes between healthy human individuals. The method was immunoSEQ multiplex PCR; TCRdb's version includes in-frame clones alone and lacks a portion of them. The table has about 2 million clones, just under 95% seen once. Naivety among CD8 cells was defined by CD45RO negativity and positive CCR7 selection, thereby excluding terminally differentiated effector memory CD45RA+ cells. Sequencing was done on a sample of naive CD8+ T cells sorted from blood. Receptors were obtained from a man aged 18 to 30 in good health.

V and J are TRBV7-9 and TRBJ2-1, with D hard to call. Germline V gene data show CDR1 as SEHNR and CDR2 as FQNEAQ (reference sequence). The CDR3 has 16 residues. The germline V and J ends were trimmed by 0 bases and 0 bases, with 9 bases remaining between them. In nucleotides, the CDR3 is TGTGCCAGCAGCTTAGCGACGGGTTTCTCCTACAATGAGCAGTTCTTC. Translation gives CASSLATGFSYNEQFF.

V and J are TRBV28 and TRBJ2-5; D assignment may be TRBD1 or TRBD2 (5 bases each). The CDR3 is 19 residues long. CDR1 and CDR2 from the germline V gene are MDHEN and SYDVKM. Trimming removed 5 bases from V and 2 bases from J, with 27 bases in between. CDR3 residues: CASSPSGTGREREQETQYF. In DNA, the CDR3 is TGTGCCAGCAGTCCGTCCGGGACCGGGCGAGAGAGGGAACAAGAGACCCAGTACTTC.

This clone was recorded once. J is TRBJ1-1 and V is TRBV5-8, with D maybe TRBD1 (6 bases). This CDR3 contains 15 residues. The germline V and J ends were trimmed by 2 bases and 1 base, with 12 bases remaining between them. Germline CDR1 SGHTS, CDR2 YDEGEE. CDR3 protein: CASSFVGGGNTEAFF. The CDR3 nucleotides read TGTGCCAGCAGCTTTGTAGGGGGAGGGAACACTGAAGCTTTCTTT.

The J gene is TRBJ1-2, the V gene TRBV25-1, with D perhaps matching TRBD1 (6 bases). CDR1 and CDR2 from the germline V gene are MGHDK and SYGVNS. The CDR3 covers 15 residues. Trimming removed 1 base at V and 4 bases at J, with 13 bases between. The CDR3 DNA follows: TGTGCCAGCAGTGAATTAGGGGCAGGGGCCTATGGCTACACCTTC. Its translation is CASSELGAGAYGYTF.

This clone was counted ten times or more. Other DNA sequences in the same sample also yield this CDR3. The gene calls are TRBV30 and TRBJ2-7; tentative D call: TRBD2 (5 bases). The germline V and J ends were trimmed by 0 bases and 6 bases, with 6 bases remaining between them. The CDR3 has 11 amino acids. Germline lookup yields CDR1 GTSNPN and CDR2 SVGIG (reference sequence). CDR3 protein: CAWSVLVEQYF. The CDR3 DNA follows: TGTGCCTGGAGTGTACTAGTCGAGCAGTACTTC.

The CDR3 DNA reads TGTGCCAGCAGCCAGGTTTCGGGACTCACCACAGATACGCAGTATTTT. It encodes CASSQVSGLTTDTQYF. The chain joins TRBV7-6 to TRBJ2-3, with D tentatively TRBD2 (6 bases). Per germline, CDR1 SGHVS and CDR2 FNYEAQ. V lost 5 bases and J 2 bases, leaving 17 bases between the germline ends. This CDR3 is 16 amino acids long.

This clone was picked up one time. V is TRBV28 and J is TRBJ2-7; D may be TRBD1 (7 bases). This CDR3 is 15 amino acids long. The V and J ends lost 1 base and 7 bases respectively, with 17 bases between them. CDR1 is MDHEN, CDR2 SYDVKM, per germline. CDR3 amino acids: CASSLFRGALQEQYF. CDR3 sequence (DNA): TGTGCCAGCAGTTTATTCAGGGGGGCTTTACAGGAGCAGTACTTC.

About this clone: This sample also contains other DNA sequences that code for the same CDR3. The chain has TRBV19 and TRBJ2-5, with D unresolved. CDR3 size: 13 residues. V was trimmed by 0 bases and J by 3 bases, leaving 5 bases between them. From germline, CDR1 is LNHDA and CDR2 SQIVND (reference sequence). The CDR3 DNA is TGTGCCAGTAGTATAGATCTCGAAGAGACCCAGTACTTC. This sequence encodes CASSIDLEETQYF.

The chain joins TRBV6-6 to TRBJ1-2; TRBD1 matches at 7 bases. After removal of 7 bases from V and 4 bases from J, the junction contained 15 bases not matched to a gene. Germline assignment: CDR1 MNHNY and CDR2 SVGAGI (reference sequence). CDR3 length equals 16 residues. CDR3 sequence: CASTLTGNLGSYGYTF. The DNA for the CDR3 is TGTGCCAGCACCTTGACAGGGAATTTAGGGAGCTATGGCTACACCTTC.

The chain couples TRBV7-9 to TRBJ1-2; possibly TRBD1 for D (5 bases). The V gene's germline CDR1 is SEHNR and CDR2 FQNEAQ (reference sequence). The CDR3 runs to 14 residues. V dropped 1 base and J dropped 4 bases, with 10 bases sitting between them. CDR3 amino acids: CASSLEKGTYGYTF. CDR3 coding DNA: TGTGCCAGCAGCTTAGAGAAGGGGACCTATGGCTACACCTTC.

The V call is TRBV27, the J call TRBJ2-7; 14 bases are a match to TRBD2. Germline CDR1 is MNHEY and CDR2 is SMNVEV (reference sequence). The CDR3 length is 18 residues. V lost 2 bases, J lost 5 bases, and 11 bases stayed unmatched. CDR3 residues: CASSLPSGLAGERHEQYF. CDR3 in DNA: TGTGCCAGCAGTTTACCATCGGGACTAGCGGGAGAAAGGCACGAGCAGTACTTC.

The CDR3 reads CASSSWDREETEAFF. The CDR3 nucleotides read TGTGCCAGCAGCTCCTGGGACAGGGAGGAAACTGAAGCTTTCTTT. The V and J genes are TRBV13 and TRBJ1-1, with 9 positions matching TRBD1. The V gene end was trimmed by 4 bases and the J gene end by 5 bases; junction bases not matched to a gene: 8. Germline V gene sequence: CDR1 PRHDT, CDR2 FYEKMQ (reference sequence). This CDR3 region has 15 residues.

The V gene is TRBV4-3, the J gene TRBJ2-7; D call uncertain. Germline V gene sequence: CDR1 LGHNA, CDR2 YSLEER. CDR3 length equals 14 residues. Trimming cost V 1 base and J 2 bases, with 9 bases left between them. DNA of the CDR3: TGCGCCAGCAGCCAAGGCATTTCGGCCTACGAGCAGTACTTC. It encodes CASSQGISAYEQYF.

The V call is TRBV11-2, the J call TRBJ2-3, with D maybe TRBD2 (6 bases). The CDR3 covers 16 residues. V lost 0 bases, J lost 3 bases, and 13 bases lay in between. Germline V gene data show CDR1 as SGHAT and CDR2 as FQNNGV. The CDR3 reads CASSLDLEGRTDTQYF. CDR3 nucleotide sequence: TGTGCCAGCAGCTTAGATCTGGAGGGAAGGACAGATACGCAGTATTTT.

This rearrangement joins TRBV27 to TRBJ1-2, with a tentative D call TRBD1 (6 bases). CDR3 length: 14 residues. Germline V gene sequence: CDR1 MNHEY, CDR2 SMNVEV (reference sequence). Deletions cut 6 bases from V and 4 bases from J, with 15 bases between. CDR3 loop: CASSDLQGTYGYTF. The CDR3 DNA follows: TGTGCCAGCAGCGACCTACAGGGTACCTATGGCTACACCTTC.

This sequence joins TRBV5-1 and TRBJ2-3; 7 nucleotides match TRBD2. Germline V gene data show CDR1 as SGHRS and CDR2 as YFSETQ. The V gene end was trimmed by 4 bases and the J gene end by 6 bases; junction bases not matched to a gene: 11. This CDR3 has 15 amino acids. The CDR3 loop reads CASSPAPSGTDTQYF. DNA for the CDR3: TGCGCCAGCAGCCCTGCACCGAGCGGGACCGATACGCAGTATTTT. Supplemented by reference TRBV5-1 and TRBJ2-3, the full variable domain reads KAGVTQTPRYLIKTRGQQVTLSCSPISGHRSVSWYQQTPGQGLQFLFEYFSETQRNKGNFPGRFSGRQFSNSRSEMNVSTLELGDSALYLCASSPAPSGTDTQYFGPGTRLTVL.

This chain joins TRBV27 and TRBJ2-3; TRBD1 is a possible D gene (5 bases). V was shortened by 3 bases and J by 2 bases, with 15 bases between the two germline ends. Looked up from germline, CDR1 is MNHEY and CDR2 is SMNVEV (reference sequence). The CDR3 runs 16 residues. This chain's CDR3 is CASSFLGLRTTDTQYF. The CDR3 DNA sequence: TGTGCCAGCAGTTTTTTGGGGCTTCGTACCACAGATACGCAGTATTTT.

The CDR3 reads CASSIVAGGDTQYF. As DNA, the CDR3 is TGTGCCAGTAGTATAGTTGCGGGGGGCGATACGCAGTATTTT. The chain combines TRBV19 with TRBJ2-3; TRBD2 matches 8 bases. CDR3 length equals 14 residues. Trimming took 1 base from V and 6 from J; bases not matched to a gene: 3. CDR1 is LNHDA, CDR2 SQIVND, per germline (reference sequence).

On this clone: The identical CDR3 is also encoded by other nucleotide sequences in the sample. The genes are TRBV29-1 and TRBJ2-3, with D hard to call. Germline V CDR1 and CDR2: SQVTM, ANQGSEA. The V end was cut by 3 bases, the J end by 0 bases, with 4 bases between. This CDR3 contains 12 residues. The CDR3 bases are TGCAGCGTTGAGTACAGCACAGATACGCAGTATTTT. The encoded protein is CSVEYSTDTQYF.